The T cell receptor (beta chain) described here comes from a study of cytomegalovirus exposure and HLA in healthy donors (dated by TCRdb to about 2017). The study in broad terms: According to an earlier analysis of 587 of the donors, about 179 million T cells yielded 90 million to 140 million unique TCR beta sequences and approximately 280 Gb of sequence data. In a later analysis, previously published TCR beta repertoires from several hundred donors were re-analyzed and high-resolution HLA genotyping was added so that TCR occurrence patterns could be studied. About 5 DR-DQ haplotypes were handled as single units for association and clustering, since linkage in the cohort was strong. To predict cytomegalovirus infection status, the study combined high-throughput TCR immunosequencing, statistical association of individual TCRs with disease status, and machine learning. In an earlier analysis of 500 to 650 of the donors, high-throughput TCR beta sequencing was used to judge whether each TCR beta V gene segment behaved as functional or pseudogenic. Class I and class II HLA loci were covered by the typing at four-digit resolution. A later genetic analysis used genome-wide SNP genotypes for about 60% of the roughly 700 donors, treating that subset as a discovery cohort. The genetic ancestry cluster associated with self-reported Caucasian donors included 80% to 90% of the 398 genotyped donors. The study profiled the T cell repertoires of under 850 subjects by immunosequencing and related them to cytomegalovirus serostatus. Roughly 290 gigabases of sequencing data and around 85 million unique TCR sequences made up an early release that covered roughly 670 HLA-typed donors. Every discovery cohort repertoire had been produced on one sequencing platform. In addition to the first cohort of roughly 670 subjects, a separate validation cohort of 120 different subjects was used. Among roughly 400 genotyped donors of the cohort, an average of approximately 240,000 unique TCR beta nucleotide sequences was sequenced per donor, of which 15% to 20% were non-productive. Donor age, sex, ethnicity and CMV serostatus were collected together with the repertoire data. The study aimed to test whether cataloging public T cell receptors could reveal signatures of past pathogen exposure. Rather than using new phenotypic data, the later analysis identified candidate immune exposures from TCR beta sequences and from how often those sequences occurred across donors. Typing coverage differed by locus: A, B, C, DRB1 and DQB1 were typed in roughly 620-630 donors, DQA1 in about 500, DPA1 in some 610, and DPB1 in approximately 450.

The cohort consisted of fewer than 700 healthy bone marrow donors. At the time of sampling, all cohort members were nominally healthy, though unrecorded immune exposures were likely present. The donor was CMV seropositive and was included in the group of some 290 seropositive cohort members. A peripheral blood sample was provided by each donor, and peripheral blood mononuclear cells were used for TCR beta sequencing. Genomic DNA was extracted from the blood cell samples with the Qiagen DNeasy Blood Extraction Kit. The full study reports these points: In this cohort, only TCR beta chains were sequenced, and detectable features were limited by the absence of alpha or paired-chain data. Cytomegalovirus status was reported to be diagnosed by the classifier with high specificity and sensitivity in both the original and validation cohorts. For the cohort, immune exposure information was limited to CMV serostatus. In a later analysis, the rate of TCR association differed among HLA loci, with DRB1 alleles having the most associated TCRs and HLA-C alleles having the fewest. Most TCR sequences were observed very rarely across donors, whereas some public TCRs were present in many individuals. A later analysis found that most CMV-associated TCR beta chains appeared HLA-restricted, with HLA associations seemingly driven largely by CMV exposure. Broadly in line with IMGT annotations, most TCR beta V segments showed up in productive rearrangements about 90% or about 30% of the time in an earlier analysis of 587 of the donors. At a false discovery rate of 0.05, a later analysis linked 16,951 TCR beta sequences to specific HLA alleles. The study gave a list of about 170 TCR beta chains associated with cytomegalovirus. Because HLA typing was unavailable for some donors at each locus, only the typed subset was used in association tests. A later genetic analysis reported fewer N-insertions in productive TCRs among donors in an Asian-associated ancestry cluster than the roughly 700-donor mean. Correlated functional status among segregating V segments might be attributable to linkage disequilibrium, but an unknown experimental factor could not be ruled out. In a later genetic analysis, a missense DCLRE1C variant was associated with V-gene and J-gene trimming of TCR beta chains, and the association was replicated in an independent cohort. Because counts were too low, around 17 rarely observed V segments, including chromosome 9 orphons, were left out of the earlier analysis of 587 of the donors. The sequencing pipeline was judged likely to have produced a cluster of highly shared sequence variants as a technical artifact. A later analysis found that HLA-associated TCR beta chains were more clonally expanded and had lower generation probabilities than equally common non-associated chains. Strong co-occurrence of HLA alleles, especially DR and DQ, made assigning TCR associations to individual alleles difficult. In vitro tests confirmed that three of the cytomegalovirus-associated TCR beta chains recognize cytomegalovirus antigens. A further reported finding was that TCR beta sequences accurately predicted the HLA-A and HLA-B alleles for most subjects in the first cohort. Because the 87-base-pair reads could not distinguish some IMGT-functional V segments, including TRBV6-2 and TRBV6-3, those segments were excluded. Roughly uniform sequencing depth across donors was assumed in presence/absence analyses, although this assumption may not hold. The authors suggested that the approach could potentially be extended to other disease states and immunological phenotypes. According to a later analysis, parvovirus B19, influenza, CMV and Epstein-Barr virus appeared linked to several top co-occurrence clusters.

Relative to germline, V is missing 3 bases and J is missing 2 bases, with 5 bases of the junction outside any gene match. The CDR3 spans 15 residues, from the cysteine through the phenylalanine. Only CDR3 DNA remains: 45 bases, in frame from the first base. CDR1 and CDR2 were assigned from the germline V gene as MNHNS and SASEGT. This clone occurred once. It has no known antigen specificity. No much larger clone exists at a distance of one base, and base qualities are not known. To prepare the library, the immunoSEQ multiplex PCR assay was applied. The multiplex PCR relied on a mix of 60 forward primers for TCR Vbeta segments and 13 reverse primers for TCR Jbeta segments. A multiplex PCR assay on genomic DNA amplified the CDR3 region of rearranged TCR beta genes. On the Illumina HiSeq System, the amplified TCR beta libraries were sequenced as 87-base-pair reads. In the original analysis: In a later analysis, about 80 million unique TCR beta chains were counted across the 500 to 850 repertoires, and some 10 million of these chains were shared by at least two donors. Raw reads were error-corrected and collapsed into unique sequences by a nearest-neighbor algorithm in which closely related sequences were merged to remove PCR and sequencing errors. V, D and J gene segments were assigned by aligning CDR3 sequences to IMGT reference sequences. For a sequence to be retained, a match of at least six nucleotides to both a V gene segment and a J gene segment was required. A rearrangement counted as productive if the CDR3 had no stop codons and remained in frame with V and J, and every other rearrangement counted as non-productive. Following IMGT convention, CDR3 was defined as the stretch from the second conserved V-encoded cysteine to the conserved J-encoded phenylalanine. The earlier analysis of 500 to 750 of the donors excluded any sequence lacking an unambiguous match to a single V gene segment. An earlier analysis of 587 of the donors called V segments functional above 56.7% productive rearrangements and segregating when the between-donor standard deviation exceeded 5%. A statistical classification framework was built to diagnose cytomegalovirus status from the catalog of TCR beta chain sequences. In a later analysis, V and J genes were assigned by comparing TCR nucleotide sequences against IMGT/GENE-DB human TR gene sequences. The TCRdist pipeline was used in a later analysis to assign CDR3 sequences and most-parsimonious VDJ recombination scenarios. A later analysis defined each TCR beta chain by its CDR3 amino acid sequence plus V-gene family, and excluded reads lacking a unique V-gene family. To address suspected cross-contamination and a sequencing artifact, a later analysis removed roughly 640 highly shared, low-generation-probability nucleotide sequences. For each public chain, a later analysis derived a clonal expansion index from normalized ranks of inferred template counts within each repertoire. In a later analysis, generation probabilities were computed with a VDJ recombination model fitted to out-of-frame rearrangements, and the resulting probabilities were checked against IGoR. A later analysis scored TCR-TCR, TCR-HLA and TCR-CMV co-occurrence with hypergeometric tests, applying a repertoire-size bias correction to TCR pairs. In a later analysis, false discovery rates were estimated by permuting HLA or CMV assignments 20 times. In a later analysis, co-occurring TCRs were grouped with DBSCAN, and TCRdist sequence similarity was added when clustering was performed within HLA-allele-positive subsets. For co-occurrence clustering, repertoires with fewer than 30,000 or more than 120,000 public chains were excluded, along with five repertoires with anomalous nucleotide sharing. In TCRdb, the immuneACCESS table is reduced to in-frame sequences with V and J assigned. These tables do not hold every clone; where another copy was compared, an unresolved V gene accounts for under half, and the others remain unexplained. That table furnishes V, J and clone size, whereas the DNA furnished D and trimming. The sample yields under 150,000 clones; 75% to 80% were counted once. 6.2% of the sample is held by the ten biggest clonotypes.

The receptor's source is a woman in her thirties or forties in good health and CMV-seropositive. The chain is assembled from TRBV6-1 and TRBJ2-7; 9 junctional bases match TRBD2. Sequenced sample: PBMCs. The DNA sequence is TGTGCCAGCAGTGACTTAGCGGGAGAGCCCTACGAGCAGTACTTC. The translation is CASSDLAGEPYEQYF.